The T cell receptor (beta chain) under discussion was sequenced for a study of control samples from healthy donors and cancer patients. Assay: immunoSEQ multiplex PCR; the TCRdb copy retains only in-frame clones and omits some. Here the sample spans around 130,000 clones, roughly 86% being singletons. With V trimmed by 8 bases and J by 0 bases, 13 bases remained unmatched. The CDR3 runs to 17 residues. Germline-derived CDR1 and CDR2 are KGHSH and LQKENI. Material for sequencing was PBMCs. The chain has TRBV18 and TRBJ1-3; 7 nucleotides match TRBD1. The receptor was derived from a man aged 50 to 60 with head and neck cancer. In DNA, the CDR3 is TGTGCCAGCACCCAACAGGGGTTGGCTCCCTCTGGAAACACCATATATTTT. Translated, it gives CASTQQGLAPSGNTIYF.